A single T cell receptor (beta chain) is shown here with its context. Its antigen is undetermined. This sample was included in a study of OX40 agonist ivuxolimab in advanced cancers. Turning to the study itself: Hepatocellular carcinoma, melanoma, renal cell or head and neck cancer affected the dose-escalation patients. Past anti-PD-1, anti-PD-L1 or anti-CTLA-4 therapy was accepted, and roughly 38% had received some.

General study points: Low normalized T-cell clonal expansion was additionally recorded for some nonresponders. Among T cells, CD8+ cells averaged more expanded clones than CD4+ cells.

V was shortened by 5 bases and J by 7 bases, with 8 bases between the two germline ends. The germline V gene encodes CDR1 DFQATT and CDR2 SNEGSKA (reference sequence). This CDR3 is 10 amino acids long. Assay: immunoSEQ multiplex PCR; the TCRdb copy retains only in-frame clones and omits some. The top ten clones hold about 13% of a sample with 53,000 or so clones, less than 85% of them seen once. This chain joins TRBV20-1 and TRBJ1-1; D may be TRBD1 (6 bases). This TCR came from an adult with an advanced solid tumor such as melanoma, head and neck, liver or kidney cancer. The input for sequencing was CD4+ or CD8+ T cells sorted from blood, taken in a trial of the OX40 agonist ivuxolimab. This CDR3 is CSAQGFEAFF. CDR3 sequence (DNA): TGCAGTGCTCAGGGGTTTGAAGCTTTCTTT.